The T cell receptor beta chain under discussion was sequenced for a study of Graves' ophthalmopathy and Graves' hyperthyroidism. TCR beta CDR3 amplification used RNA transcripts. The first-round RT-PCR employed HTBI primers together with the Qiagen OneStep RT-PCR kit. A multiplex PCR was then performed as the second round. MiXCR was run by TCRdb on the multiplex PCR reads, yielding one entry per CDR3 protein. Of 340,000 or so distinct CDR3 sequences listed, 17% were seen once; the top ten hold more than 9%. This clonotype was observed at least ten times. The sample comprised peripheral blood. The sequence derives from an adult man with Graves' ophthalmopathy.

As DNA, the CDR3 is TGCGCCAGCAGCTTGTCCATGTCTGGCGGCACCGGGGAGCTGTTTTTT. Translating gives CASSLSMSGGTGELFF. The chain couples TRBV5-1 to TRBJ2-2; D gene unclear. Germline V gene data show CDR1 as SGHRS and CDR2 as YFSETQ. This CDR3 contains 16 residues. Trimming cost V 1 base and J 4 bases, with 14 bases left between them.